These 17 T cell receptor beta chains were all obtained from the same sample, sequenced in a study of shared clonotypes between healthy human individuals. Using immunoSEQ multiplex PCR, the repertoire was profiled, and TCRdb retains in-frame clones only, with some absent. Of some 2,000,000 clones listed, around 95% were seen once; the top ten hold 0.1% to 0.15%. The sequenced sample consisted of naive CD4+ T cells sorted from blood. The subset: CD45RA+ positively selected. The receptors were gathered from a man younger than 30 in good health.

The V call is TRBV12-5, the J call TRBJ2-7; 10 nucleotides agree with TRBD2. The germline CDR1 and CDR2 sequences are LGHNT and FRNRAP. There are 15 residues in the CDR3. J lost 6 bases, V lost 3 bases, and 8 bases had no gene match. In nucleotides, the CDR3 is TGTGCTAGTGGTTTTCCGAGCGGGAGGGCCGGCGAGCAGTACTTC. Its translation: CASGFPSGRAGEQYF.

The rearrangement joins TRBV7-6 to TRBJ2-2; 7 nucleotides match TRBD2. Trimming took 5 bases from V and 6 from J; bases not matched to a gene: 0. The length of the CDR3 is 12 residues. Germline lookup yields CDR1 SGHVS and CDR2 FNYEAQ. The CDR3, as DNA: TGTGCCAGCAGCCGGGGGGCCGGGGAGCTGTTTTTT. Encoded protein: CASSRGAGELFF.

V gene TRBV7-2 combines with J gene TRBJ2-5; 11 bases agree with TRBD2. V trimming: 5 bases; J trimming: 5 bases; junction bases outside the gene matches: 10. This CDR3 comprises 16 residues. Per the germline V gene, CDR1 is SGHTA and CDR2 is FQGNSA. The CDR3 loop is CASSPPGLAGEETQYF. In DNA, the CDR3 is TGTGCCAGCAGCCCTCCCGGACTAGCGGGCGAGGAGACCCAGTACTTC. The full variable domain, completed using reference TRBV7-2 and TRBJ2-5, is GAGVSQSPSNKVTEKGKDVELRCDPISGHTALYWYRQSLGQGLEFLIYFQGNSAPDKSGLPSDRFSAERTGGSVSTLTIQRTQQEDSAVYLCASSPPGLAGEETQYFGPGTRLLVL.

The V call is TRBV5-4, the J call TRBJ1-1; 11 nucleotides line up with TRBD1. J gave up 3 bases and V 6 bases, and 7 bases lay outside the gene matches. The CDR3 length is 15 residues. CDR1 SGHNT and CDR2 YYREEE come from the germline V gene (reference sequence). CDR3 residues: CASKAGTGGYTEAFF. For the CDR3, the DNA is TGTGCCAGCAAGGCCGGGACAGGGGGGTACACTGAAGCTTTCTTT.

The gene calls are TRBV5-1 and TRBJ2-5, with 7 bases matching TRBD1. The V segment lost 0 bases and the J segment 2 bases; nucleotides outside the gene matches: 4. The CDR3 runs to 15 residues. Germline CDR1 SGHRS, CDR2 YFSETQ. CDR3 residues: CASSLGDSQQETQYF. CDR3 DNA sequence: TGCGCCAGCAGCTTGGGGGACAGCCAACAAGAGACCCAGTACTTC.

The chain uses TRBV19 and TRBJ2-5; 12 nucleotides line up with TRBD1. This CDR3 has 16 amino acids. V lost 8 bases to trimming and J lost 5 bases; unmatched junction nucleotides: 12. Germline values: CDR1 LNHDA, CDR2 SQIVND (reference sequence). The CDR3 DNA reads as TGTGCCAGTTTAAACACCGGGACAGGGGGCGTGGAGACCCAGTACTTC. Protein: CASLNTGTGGVETQYF.

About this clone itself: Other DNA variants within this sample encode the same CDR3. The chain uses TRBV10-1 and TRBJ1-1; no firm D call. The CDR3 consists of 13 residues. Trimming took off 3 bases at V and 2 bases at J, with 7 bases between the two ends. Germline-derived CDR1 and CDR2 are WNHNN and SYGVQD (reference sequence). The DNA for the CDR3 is TGCGCCAGCAGTGAACAGTTAAACACTGAAGCTTTCTTT. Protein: CASSEQLNTEAFF.

The CDR3 region has the DNA TGTGCCAGTAGTCCCGGGACAGGAACAACTAATGAAAAACTGTTTTTT. Translating gives CASSPGTGTTNEKLFF. The chain links TRBV19 to TRBJ1-4; 8 positions agree with TRBD1. Germline V gene sequence: CDR1 LNHDA, CDR2 SQIVND (reference sequence). Trimming at V came to 5 bases and at J to 0 bases, leaving 5 bases not matched to a gene. The CDR3 is 16 residues long.

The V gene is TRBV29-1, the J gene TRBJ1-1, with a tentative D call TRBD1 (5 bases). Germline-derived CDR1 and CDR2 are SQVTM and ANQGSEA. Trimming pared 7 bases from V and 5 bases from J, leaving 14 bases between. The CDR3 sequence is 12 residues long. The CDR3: CSAGRGPTEAFF. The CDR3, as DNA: TGCAGCGCCGGTCGGGGACCTACTGAAGCTTTCTTT.

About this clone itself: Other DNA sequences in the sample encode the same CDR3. For the CDR3, the DNA is TGTGCCAGCTCGCCTAGCGGGGGGCCCTACGAGCAGTACTTC. Its translation: CASSPSGGPYEQYF. The V and J genes are TRBV18 and TRBJ2-7; 11 nucleotides line up with TRBD2. Germline V lookup: CDR1 KGHSH, CDR2 LQKENI. Trimming at V came to 6 bases and at J to 2 bases, leaving 3 bases not matched to a gene. CDR3 length: 14 residues.

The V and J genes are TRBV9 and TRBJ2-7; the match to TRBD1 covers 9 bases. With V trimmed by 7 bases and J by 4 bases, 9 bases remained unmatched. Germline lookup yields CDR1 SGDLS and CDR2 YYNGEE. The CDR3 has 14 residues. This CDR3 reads CASGRDRAAYEQYF. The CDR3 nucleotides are TGTGCCAGCGGCCGGGACAGGGCGGCATACGAGCAGTACTTC.

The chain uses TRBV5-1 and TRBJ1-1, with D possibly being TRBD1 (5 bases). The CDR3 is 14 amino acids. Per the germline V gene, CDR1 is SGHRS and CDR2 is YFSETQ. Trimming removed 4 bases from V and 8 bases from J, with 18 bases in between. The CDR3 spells CASSVIGDPGEAFF. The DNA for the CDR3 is TGCGCCAGCAGCGTAATCGGGGACCCAGGGGAAGCTTTCTTT. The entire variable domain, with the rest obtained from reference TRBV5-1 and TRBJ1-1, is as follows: KAGVTQTPRYLIKTRGQQVTLSCSPISGHRSVSWYQQTPGQGLQFLFEYFSETQRNKGNFPGRFSGRQFSNSRSEMNVSTLELGDSALYLCASSVIGDPGEAFFGQGTRLTVV.

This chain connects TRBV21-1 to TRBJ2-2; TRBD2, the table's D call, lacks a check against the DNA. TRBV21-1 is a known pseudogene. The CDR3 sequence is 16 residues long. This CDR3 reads CASSRGTPDNTGELFF. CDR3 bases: TGTGCCAGCAGCAGAGGGACTCCTGATAACACCGGGGAGCTGTTTTTT.

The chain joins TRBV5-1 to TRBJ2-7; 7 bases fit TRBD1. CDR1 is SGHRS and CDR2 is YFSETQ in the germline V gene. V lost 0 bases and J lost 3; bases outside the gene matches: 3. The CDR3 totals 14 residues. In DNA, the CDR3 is TGCGCCAGCAGCTTGGGTAGGGGGCGCTACGAGCAGTACTTC. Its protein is CASSLGRGRYEQYF.

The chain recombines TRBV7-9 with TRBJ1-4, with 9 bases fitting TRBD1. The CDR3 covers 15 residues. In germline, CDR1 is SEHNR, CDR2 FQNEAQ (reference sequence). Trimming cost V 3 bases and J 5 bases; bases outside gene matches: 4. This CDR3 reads CASSFTGTGNEKLFF. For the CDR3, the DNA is TGTGCCAGCAGCTTTACCGGGACAGGGAATGAAAAACTGTTTTTT. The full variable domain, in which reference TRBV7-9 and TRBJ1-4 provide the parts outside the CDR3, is DTGVSQNPRHKITKRGQNVTFRCDPISEHNRLYWYRQTLGQGPEFLTYFQNEAQLEKSRLLSDRFSAERPKGSFSTLEIQRTEQGDSAMYLCASSFTGTGNEKLFFGSGTQLSVL.

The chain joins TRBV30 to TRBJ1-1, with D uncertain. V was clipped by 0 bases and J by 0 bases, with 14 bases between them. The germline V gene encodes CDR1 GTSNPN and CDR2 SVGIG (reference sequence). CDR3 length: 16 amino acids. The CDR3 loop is CAWSVSRVGVNTEAFF. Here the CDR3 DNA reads TGTGCCTGGAGTGTTTCACGGGTCGGCGTGAACACTGAAGCTTTCTTT.

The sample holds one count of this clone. The CDR3 DNA is TGTGCCAGCAGTGACTCAGGGGGTATGAACACTGAAGCTTTCTTT. Translating it yields CASSDSGGMNTEAFF. The gene calls are TRBV6-1 and TRBJ1-1; TRBD1 matches at 7 bases. V shed 3 bases, J shed 0 bases, and the junction held 4 bases outside the gene matches. The length of the CDR3 is 15 residues. Germline CDR1 is MNHNS and CDR2 is SASEGT.